The text below deals with one T cell receptor (beta chain). The data originate from a study of CD8+CD57+ T cells in acquired aplastic anemia. The template used for profiling TCR beta VDJ and CDR3 was genomic DNA. One entry per CDR3 protein, called by TCRdb with MiXCR from the reads. In the table there are 400,000 to 500,000 distinct CDR3 sequences, about two thirds of which are singletons. V gave up 6 bases and J gave up 11 bases, with 19 bases separating them. Germline CDR1 reads SQVTM; CDR2 reads ANQGSEA. The CDR3 covers 12 residues. The sequence was obtained from a human donor in good health, serving as a control. The specimen sequenced was sorted CD4+, CD8+, or CD8+CD57+ T cells (not recorded which) from PBMCs. This sequence joins TRBV29-1 and TRBJ2-5; tentative D call: TRBD1 (6 bases). CDR3 nucleotides: TGCAGCGTCATTACAGGGTCCAACAAGCAGTACTTC. Protein sequence: CSVITGSNKQYF. The full variable domain, completed using reference TRBV29-1 and TRBJ2-5, is SAVISQKPSRDICQRGTSLTIQCQVDSQVTMMFWYRQQPGQSLTLIATANQGSEATYESGFVIDKFPISRPNLTFSTLTVSNMSPEDSSIYLCSVITGSNKQYFGPGTRLLVL.